These T cell receptor beta chains were read from a single sample in a study of blood T cell repertoires in COVID-19. Some clones are missing from TCRdb's copy, which holds only in-frame ones; the method was immunoSEQ multiplex PCR. Of 240,000 or so clones listed, around 86% are singletons. Sequenced material: peripheral blood. The source of these receptors is a woman aged 25 to 39 who had recovered from COVID-19. The conserved cysteine and the conserved F or W are not part of the CDR3 here. Only some rows state a clone size, as once, few, many or a class for expanded clones.

>TRBJ1-1|TRBV6-1|.
ASSEPLTGIPEAF
>TRBJ2-7|TRBV27|.
ASSLSRVPLYEQY
>TRBJ2-1|TRBV10-2|.
ASTSLAGGNNEQF
>TRBJ2-5|TRBV7-2|once
ASSFSSAGRGETQY
>TRBJ1-2|TRBV18|.
ASSPQQGGDGYT
>TRBJ1-3|TRBV19|.
ASRGQGANTIY
>TRBJ1-6|TRBV5-1|few
ASSGQDNSPLH
>TRBJ1-2|TRBV15|.
ATSREGRQIYGYT
>TRBJ2-4|TRBV4-3|.
ASSSRAGLAKNIQY
>TRBJ2-1|TRBV10-3|.
AIRDEAGYNEQF
>TRBJ2-1|TRBV5-6|once
ASSLAANEQF
>TRBJ2-2|TRBV6-5|.
ASSYGEGGGELF
>TRBJ2-7|TRBV6-2/TRBV6-3|.
ASRPEMLPLPPPVPYEQY
>TRBJ2-2|TRBV19|.
ASSKTAGSTGELF
>TRBJ2-1|TRBV29-1|few
SVIAGGPNEQF
>TRBJ1-1|TRBV11-3|.
ASSRDRGAEAF
>TRBJ2-7|TRBV2|.
AGRDRGYEQY